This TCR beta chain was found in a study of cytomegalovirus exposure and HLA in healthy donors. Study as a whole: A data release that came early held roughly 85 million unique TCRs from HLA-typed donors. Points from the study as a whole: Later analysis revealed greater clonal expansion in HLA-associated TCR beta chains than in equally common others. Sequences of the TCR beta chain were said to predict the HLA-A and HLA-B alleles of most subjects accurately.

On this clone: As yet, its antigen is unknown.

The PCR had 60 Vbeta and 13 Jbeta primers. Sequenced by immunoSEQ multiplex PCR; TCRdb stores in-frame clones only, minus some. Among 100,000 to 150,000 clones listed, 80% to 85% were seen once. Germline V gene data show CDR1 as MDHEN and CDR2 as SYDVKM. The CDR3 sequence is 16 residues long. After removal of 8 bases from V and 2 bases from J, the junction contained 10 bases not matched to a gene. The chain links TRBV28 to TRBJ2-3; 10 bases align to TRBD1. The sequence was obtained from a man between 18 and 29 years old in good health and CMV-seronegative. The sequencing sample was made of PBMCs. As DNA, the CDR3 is TGTGCCAGCGGGACAGGGGTGGGATGGGACACAGATACGCAGTATTTT. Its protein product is CASGTGVGWDTDTQYF.